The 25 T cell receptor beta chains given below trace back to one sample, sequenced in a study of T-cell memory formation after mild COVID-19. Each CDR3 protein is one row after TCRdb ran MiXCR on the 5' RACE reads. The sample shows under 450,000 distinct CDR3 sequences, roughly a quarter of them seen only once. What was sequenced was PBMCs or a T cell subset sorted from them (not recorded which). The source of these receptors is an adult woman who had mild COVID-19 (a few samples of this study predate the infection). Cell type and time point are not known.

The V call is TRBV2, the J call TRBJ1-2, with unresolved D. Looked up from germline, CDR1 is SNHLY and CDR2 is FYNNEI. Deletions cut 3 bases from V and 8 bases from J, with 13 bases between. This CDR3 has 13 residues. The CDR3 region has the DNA TGTGCCAGCAGTGAGGACGTTGGGGAGGGCTACACCTTC. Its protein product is CASSEDVGEGYTF.

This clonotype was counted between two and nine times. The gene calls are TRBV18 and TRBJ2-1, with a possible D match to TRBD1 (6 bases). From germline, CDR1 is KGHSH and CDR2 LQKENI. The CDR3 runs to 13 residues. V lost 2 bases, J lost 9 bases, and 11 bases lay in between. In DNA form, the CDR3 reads TGTGCCAGCTCACCAGTGGGGGCCCTTGAGCAGTTCTTC. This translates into CASSPVGALEQFF.

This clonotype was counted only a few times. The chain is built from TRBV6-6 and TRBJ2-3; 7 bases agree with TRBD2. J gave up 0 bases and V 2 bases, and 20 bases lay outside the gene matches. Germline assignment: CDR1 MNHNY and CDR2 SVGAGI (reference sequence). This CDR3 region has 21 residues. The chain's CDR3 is CASSYGMWSAGNLPSTDTQYF. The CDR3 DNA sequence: TGTGCCAGCAGTTACGGGATGTGGTCAGCGGGAAACCTACCTAGCACAGATACGCAGTATTTT.

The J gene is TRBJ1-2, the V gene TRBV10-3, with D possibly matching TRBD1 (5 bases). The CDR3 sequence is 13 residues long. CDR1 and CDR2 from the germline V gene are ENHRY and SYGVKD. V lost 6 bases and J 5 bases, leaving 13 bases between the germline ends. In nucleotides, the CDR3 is TGTGCCATCAGCAGGGACGGGCTTTATGGCTACACCTTC. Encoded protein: CAISRDGLYGYTF.

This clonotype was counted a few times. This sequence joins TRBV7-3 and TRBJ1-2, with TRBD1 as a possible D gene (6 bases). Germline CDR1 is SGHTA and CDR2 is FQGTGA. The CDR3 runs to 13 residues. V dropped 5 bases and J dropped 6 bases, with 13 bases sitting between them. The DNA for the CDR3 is TGTGCCAGCAGCCTGGGGGCGGCGGATGGCTACACCTTC. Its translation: CASSLGAADGYTF.

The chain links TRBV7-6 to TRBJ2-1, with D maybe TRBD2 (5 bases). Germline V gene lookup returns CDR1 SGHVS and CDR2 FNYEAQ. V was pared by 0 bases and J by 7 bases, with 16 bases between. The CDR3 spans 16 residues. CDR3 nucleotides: TGTGCCAGCAGCTTAGCCGGAGGAGGCCCAAGAAATGAGCAGTTCTTC. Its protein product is CASSLAGGGPRNEQFF.

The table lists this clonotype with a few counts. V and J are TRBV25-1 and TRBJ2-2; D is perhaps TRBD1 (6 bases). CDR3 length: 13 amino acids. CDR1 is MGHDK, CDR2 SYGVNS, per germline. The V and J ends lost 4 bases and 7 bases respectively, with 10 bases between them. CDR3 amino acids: CASSVRGHGELFF. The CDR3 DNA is TGTGCCAGCAGTGTCAGGGGTCACGGGGAGCTGTTTTTT.

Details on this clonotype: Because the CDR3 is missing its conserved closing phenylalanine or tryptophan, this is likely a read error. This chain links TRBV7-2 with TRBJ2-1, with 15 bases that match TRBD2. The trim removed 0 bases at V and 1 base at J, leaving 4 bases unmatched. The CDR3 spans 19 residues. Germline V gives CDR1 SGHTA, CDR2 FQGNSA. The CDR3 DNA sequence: TGTGCCAGCAGCTTAGCTGGACTAGCGGGGGGGCGGTCCTACAATGAGCAGTTCTTA. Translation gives CASSLAGLAGGRSYNEQFL.

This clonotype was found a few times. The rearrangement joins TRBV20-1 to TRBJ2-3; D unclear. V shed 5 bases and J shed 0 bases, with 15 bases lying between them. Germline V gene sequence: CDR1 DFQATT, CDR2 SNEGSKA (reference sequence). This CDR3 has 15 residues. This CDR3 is CSASIRGTSTDTQYF. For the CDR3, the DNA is TGCAGTGCTTCTATTAGAGGAACTAGCACAGATACGCAGTATTTT.

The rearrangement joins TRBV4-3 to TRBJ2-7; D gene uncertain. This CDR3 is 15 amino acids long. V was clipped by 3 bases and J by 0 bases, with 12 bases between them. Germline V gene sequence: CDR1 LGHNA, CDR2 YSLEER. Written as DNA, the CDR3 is TGCGCCAGCAGCCAGTTCGACGCTAGCTCCTACGAGCAGTACTTC. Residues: CASSQFDASSYEQYF.

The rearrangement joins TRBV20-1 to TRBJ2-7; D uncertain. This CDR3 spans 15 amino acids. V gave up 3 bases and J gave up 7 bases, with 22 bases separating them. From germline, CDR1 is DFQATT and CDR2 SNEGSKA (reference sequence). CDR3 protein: CSASGLGSWAREQYF. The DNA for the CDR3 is TGCAGTGCTAGCGGCCTGGGATCCTGGGCCCGGGAGCAGTACTTC.

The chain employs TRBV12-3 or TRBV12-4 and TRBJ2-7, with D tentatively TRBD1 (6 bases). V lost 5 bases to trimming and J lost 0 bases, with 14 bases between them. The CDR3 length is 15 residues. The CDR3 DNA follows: TGTGCCAGCAGTAGGGGGAAGACCTCCTCCTACGAGCAGTACTTC. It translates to CASSRGKTSSYEQYF.

The CDR3 loop reads CSARDFRVNEQFF. The CDR3, as DNA: TGCAGTGCTAGAGATTTCCGGGTCAATGAGCAGTTCTTC. J is TRBJ2-1 and V is TRBV20-1; D unresolved. V was shortened by 0 bases and J by 6 bases, with 9 bases between the two germline ends. Germline assignment: CDR1 DFQATT and CDR2 SNEGSKA (reference sequence). The CDR3 has 13 residues.

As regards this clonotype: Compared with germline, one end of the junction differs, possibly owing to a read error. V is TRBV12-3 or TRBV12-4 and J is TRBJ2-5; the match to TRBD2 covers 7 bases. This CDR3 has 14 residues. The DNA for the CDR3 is TGTGCCAGCAGTCTTAGCGGGTTCCAAGAGAACCAGTACTTC. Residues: CASSLSGFQENQYF.

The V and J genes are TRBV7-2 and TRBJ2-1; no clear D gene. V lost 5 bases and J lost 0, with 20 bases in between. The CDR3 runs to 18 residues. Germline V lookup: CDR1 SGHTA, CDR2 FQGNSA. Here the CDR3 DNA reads TGTGCCAGCAGCGGGCCGGACCACCCCGTCAGCTCCTACAATGAGCAGTTCTTC. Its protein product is CASSGPDHPVSSYNEQFF.

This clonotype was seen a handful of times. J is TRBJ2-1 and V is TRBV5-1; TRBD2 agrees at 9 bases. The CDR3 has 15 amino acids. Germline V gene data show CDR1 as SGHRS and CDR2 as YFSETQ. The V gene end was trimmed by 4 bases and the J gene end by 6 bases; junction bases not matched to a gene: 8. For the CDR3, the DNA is TGCGCCAGCAGCGGCGGGAGGGCCTTAGTCAATGAGCAGTTCTTC. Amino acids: CASSGGRALVNEQFF.

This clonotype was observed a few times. The CDR3 DNA sequence: TGTGCCAGCTCCTATGTTGAGACTAACTATGGCTACACCTTC. Translating gives CASSYVETNYGYTF. The rearrangement uses TRBV5-4 and TRBJ1-2; D is unresolved. V dropped 7 bases and J dropped 0 bases, with 13 bases sitting between them. The germline gives CDR1 SGHNT, CDR2 YYREEE (reference sequence). The CDR3 spans 14 residues. Looking up the rest from reference TRBV5-4 and TRBJ1-2 gives the full variable domain: ETGVTQSPTHLIKTRGQQVTLRCSSQSGHNTVSWYQQALGQGPQFIFQYYREEENGRGNFPPRFSGLQFPNYSSELNVNALELDDSALYLCASSYVETNYGYTFGSGTRLTVV.

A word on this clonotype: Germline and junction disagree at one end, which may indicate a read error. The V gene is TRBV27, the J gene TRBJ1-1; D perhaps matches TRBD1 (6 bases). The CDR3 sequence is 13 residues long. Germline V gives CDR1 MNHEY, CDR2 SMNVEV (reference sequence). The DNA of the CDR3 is TGTGCCAGCAGATTATCGGGACAACTTGAAGCTTTCTTT. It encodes CASRLSGQLEAFF.

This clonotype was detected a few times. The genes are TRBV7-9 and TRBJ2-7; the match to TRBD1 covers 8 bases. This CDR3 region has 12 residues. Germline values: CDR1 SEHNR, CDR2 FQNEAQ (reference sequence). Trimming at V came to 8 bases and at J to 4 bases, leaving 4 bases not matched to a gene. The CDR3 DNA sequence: TGTGCCAGCCGGGACAGGAATTACGAGCAGTACTTC. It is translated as CASRDRNYEQYF.

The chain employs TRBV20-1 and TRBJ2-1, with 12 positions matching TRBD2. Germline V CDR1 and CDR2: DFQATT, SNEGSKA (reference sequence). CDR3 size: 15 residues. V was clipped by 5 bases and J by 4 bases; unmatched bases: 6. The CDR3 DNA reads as TGCAGTGCTGTCGGGACTAGCGGGTCGTACAATGAGCAGTTCTTC. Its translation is CSAVGTSGSYNEQFF.

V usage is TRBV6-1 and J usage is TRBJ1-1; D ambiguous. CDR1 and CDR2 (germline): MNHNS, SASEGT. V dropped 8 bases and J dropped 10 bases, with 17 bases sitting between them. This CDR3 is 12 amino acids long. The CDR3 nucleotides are TGTGCCAGCGAAGGCAGTAGCCCAGTAGCTTTCTTT. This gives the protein CASEGSSPVAFF.

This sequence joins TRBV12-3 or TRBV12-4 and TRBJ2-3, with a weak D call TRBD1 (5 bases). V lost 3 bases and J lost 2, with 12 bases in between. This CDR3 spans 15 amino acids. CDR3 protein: CASSLAGWDTDTQYF. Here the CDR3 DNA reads TGTGCCAGCAGTTTGGCAGGGTGGGACACAGATACGCAGTATTTT.

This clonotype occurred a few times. The CDR3 region has the DNA TGTGCCAGCAGAGGTAGTGCGATCTACGAGCAGTACTTC. Its protein product is CASRGSAIYEQYF. The V gene is TRBV28, the J gene TRBJ2-7; D not certain. CDR3 length: 13 amino acids. Germline V gene lookup returns CDR1 MDHEN and CDR2 SYDVKM. Trimming left V 6 bases short and J 3 bases short, with 12 bases between.

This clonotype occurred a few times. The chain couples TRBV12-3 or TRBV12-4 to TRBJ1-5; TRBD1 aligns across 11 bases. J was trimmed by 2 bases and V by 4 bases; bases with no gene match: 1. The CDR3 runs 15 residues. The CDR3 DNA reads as TGTGCCAGCAGTTCGGGACAGGGGGGCAATCAGCCCCAGCATTTT. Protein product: CASSSGQGGNQPQHF.

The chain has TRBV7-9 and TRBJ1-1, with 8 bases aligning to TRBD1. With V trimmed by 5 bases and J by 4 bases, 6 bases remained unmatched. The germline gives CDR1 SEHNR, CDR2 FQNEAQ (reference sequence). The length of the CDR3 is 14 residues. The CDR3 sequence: CASSARTGGTEAFF. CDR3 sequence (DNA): TGTGCCAGCAGCGCTCGCACAGGGGGCACTGAAGCTTTCTTT.